This TCR beta chain was obtained from a study of T cell responses to AZD1222 COVID-19 vaccine (dated by TCRdb to the early 2020s). Study-wide context: A total of under 250 trial participants underwent TCR sequencing, of whom nearly 210 had received two doses of AZD1222 and about 26 had received two doses of the MenACWY control vaccine. Enrollment into the trials was organized by age into subgroups of 18-55, 56-69 and 70-plus years, and those subgroups contained around 150, 28 and 57 TCR-sequenced participants, respectively.

This clone has a handful of counts. The antigen it recognizes is unknown. Base qualities are not provided; no much larger clone lies one nucleotide away. The time point label of this sample denotes: about 28 days (+/-7) after the second vaccine dose. The treatment or condition label, read with the paper, signifies: meningococcal conjugate vaccine given as trial control. Vaccinee samples came from UK trials COV001 and COV002, including a single-blind randomized controlled phase 2/3 trial of AZD1222 (ChAdOx1 nCoV-19) in healthy adults. For TCRbeta chain sequencing, PBMC samples from trial participants were taken at day 0 and at day 28 after the second dose. The germline V gene specifies KGHSH as CDR1 and LQKENI as CDR2. V loses 2 bases of germline sequence and J loses 5 bases, and the interval between the two ends is 19 bases. CDR3 length: 16 amino acids, cysteine to phenylalanine. Here the CDR3 DNA is all that survives: 48 bases in frame from base 1.

Beyond this particular receptor, the publication reports: Because no day 14 peak-response samples were available, the repertoires could be characterized only after the peak T cell response. Most participants were white British and females outnumbered males, and the authors suggested that clonal diversity may have been underestimated. After two AZD1222 doses, spike-specific TCR breadth and depth were significantly higher than at day 0 and than in MenACWY recipients. Epitopes outside the regions mutated in the B.1.351 and B.1.1.7 variants were reportedly recognized by nearly half of the unique spike-specific TCRs. In the small 56-69-year group, the increase in depth fell short of significance, most likely because of low power. Vaccine-associated CD4 TCRs spanned the whole spike protein, with dominant responses in regions 160-218 and 743-854. Conclusions about previously exposed vaccinees are limited because only five to seven AZD1222 recipients were SARS-CoV-2 seropositive at baseline.

The CDR3 regions of human TCRbeta chains were analyzed by immunosequencing. Per the authors' processing: Repertoire TCRs were checked for matches against a reference library of SARS-CoV-2-specific TCRs that had been generated using the MIRA antigen-specificity platform. Breadth was defined as the fraction of unique TCRs that were SARS-CoV-2-associated, and depth was defined as the fraction of total T cells that were SARS-CoV-2-associated. Each spike-specific TCR was assigned to its reactive spike region and to a CD4 or CD8 class using the MIRA data. Log10-transformed breadth and depth values were compared by one-way ANOVA with Sidak's multiple comparisons tests. Here the immuneACCESS table is served through TCRdb, limited to in-frame sequences with V and J called. Missing clones are a known gap in these copies; in checked studies unresolved V genes cover under half, and the rest lacks a known reason. V, J and clone size were drawn from that table, and D and trimming were deduced from the DNA. For this sample there are 130,000 to 150,000 clones; approximately 91% appear just once. Around 5% of the sample lies in the top ten.

This receptor was obtained from an adult who received the MenACWY meningococcal vaccine as a control. This chain is built from TRBV18 and TRBJ2-7; the best D guess is TRBD2, with 7 bases matching. This material consisted of peripheral blood, taken 28 days after the second dose of the MenACWY control vaccine. The nucleotide sequence is given as TGTGCCAGCTCACCAGACGGGGGGCGTCGGGTCCACGAGCAGTACTTC. Translated, it gives CASSPDGGRRVHEQYF.